These 8 T cell receptor beta chains were all obtained from the same sample, sequenced in a study of CD8+ T cells in alopecia areata. Documented treatment: oral pan-JAK inhibitor, 5-10 mg twice daily. Extraction of RNA preceded its reverse transcription into cDNA, which served as the sequencing template. The protocol was immunoSEQ multiplex PCR, while the TCRdb copy is restricted to in-frame clones and leaves out a portion. The sample holds 120,000 or so clones, roughly 60% seen once. The sequenced sample was CD8+ T cells sorted from blood, obtained at week 4, from a patient treated with tofacitinib. The receptors derive from a human donor with alopecia areata.

In its sample, this clone was seen a few times. The rearrangement uses TRBV5-6 and TRBJ2-7; a possible D gene is TRBD2 (5 bases). Germline CDR1 reads SGHDT; CDR2 reads YYEEEE. The CDR3 contains 14 residues. Trimming cost V 2 bases and J 0 bases, with 9 bases left between them. CDR3 coding DNA: TGTGCCAGCAGCTTTCGAGGGAGCTCCTACGAGCAGTACTTC. Amino acid sequence: CASSFRGSSYEQYF.

Only one count was recorded for this clone. Germline is not matched at one junction end, which may reflect a read error. This rearrangement joins TRBV5-6 to TRBJ1-2; D may be TRBD1 (6 bases). Per germline, CDR1 SGHDT and CDR2 YYEEEE. This CDR3 is built from 11 residues. Here the CDR3 DNA reads TGTGCCAGCAGCTTGGGGGGGCACCTCGACTTC. This gives the protein CASSLGGHLDF. Full variable domain (rest looked up from reference TRBV5-6 and TRBJ1-2): DAGVTQSPTHLIKTRGQQVTLRCSPKSGHDTVSWYQQALGQGPQFIFQYYEEEERQRGNFPDRFSGHQFPNYSSELNVNALLLGDSALYLCASSLGGHLDFGSGTRLTVV.

This clone occurred a few times. The V gene is TRBV30, the J gene TRBJ2-3, with TRBD1 matching over 10 bases. The CDR3 length is 14 residues. V lost 3 bases to trimming and J lost 9 bases; unmatched junction nucleotides: 9. Germline CDR1 and CDR2: GTSNPN and SVGIG (reference sequence). CDR3 sequence reads: CAWRRDRGTETQYF. For the CDR3, the DNA is TGTGCCTGGAGGAGGGACAGGGGTACGGAAACGCAGTATTTT.

The chain recombines TRBV30 with TRBJ1-1; TRBD1 might be the D (5 bases). Trimming took 7 bases from V and 3 from J, leaving 15 bases between them. Germline lookup yields CDR1 GTSNPN and CDR2 SVGIG (reference sequence). This CDR3 is 13 amino acids long. DNA of the CDR3: TGTGCCTTACATTTCGACAGTTACACTGAAGCTTTCTTT. It yields the protein CALHFDSYTEAFF. The full variable domain, rest sourced from reference TRBV30 and TRBJ1-1, is SQTIHQWPATLVQPVGSPLSLECTVEGTSNPNLYWYRQAAGRGLQLLFYSVGIGQISSEVPQNLSASRPQDRQFILSSKKLLLSDSGFYLCALHFDSYTEAFFGQGTRLTVV.

The chain links TRBV25-1 to TRBJ1-5; 11 bases map to TRBD1. The trim removed 6 bases at V and 6 bases at J, leaving 4 bases unmatched. Germline loops: CDR1 MGHDK, CDR2 SYGVNS. The CDR3 runs to 14 residues. CDR3 region: CASSPGTGGQPQHF. CDR3 DNA sequence: TGTGCCAGCAGCCCCGGGACAGGGGGTCAGCCCCAGCATTTT.

J is TRBJ2-1 and V is TRBV27, with D maybe TRBD2 (5 bases). CDR3 length: 14 amino acids. Trimming removed 1 base at V and 9 bases at J, with 13 bases between. From germline, CDR1 is MNHEY and CDR2 SMNVEV (reference sequence). For the CDR3, the DNA is TGTGCCAGCAGTTTATTGCTCTACGAGGGTGAGCAGTTCTTC. Translation: CASSLLLYEGEQFF.

CDR3 amino acids: CASSQEGLSYEQYF. CDR3 DNA: TGCGCCAGCAGCCAAGAGGGACTTAGCTACGAGCAGTACTTC. This rearrangement joins TRBV4-1 to TRBJ2-7; maybe TRBD2 (6 bases). The germline V gene encodes CDR1 MGHRA and CDR2 YSYEKL. This CDR3 region has 14 residues. The germline V and J ends were trimmed by 0 bases and 3 bases, with 9 bases remaining between them.

This clone was observed a handful of times. The chain carries TRBV11-1 and TRBJ2-7, with D perhaps TRBD2 (5 bases). The ends were cut back, 1 base at V and 3 bases at J, with 13 bases in the middle. There are 15 residues in the CDR3. Per the germline V gene, CDR1 is SGHAT and CDR2 is FQDESV (reference sequence). The CDR3 loop is CASSLVWERGYEQYF. In DNA form, the CDR3 reads TGTGCCAGCAGCTTAGTCTGGGAGCGTGGCTACGAGCAGTACTTC.